This TCR beta chain was identified in a study of blood T cell repertoires in COVID-19. Study at large: Sources were T cells, B-cell-depleted T cells, or PBMCs; the material itself was cDNA or gDNA.

V lost 3 bases and J lost 0, with 15 bases in between. This CDR3 contains 16 residues. The germline V gene has CDR1 GTSNPN and CDR2 SVGIG (reference sequence). In the original workflow: Estimation of nucleated cell counts relied on the amplification of reference gene primers. The table came from immunoSEQ multiplex PCR; TCRdb's copy has only in-frame clones and leaves some out. For V, J and clone size, that table is used; D and trimming come from the DNA. The sample consists of fewer than 350,000 clones, around 89% of them appearing once. This clonotype was obtained from a man aged 35 to 55 with acute or convalescent COVID-19. This chain links TRBV30 with TRBJ2-1; no clear D gene. Material for sequencing was peripheral blood. The CDR3 here is CAWSPLPASSYNEQFF. CDR3 nucleotide sequence: TGTGCCTGGAGCCCTTTGCCCGCTAGCTCCTACAATGAGCAGTTCTTC.